The clone carrying this T cell receptor (beta chain) occurred a few times. The antigen is unknown. V was clipped by 2 bases and J by 12 bases; unmatched bases: 10. The CDR3 covers 13 residues. CDR1 is ENHRY, CDR2 SYGVKD, per germline. This entry belongs to a study of identical twins. TCRdb analysed the 5' RACE reads with MiXCR anew, one entry per CDR3 protein. The sample contains under 250,000 distinct CDR3 sequences, about 13% of which appear only once. Study conclusions and caveats: Part of the zero-insertion signal could reflect confounding by invariant MAIT and iNKT cells. It was out-of-frame TCR alpha sharing in monozygotic twins that models underestimated. Abundant cord blood beta clonotypes carried fewer insertions; memory repertoires showed none.

The same data also went into a second study, on yellow fever vaccine responses in identical twins. That paper states: The T cell response to vaccination in identical twins was reportedly partly convergent and partly personalized.

The J gene is TRBJ2-7, the V gene TRBV10-3, with TRBD1 matching over 7 bases. The sequence was collected from a woman aged 18-29 years in good health. The sequenced sample was memory (CD45RO+) T cells sorted from blood. In DNA form, the CDR3 reads TGTGCCATCAGTGAGCCCGGGACAGAGGTAACGTACTTC. Amino acid sequence: CAISEPGTEVTYF.